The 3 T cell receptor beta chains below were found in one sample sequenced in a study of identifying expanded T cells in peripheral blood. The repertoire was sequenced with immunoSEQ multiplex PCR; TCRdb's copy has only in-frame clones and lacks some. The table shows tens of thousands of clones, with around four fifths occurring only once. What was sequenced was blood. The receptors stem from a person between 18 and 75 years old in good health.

Here the CDR3 DNA reads TGTGCCAGCAGCCGGGGCTTGGGCAGGGGAGGCACAGATACGCAGTATTTT. Translation: CASSRGLGRGGTDTQYF. The rearrangement links TRBV11-2 to TRBJ2-3, with D possibly matching TRBD1 (6 bases). V shed 5 bases and J shed 1 base, with 19 bases lying between them. CDR1 and CDR2 (germline): SGHAT, FQNNGV. The CDR3 sequence is 17 residues long.

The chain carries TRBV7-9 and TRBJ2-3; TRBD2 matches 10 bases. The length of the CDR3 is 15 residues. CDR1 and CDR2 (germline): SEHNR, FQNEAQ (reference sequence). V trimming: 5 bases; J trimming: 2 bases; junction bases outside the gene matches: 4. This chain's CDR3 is CASSTAGGPTDTQYF. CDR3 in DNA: TGTGCCAGCAGCACAGCGGGGGGGCCCACAGATACGCAGTATTTT.

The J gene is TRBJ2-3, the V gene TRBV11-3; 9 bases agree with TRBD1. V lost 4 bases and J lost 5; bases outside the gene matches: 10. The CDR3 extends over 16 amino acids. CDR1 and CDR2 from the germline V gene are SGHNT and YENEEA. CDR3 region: CASSYSSGTGKDTQYF. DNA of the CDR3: TGTGCCAGCAGCTACTCCTCCGGGACAGGGAAAGATACGCAGTATTTT.